The present T cell receptor (beta chain) was sequenced within a study of regulatory T cells in long-lasting Graves disease. The sample holds many counts of this clonotype. Its matching antigen is unknown. The CDR3 length is 13 residues. CDR1 SNHLY and CDR2 FYNNEI come from the germline V gene. V lost 5 bases and J lost 0, with 7 bases in between. Broader study findings: The study found persistent patients shared more public clonotypes (2,741) than new patients (approximately 970).

Time point reported: newly diagnosed GD, antithyroid drugs for less than 3 months. Researchers made the TCR library from RNA that was extracted from PBMCs. The patient group derived from an endocrinology department in Xi'an, China. To make TCR beta libraries, researchers used iRepertoire HTBI primers and Arm-PCR of CDR3 regions. TCRdb analysed the multiplex PCR reads with MiXCR anew, one entry per CDR3 protein. The data show 420,000 or so distinct CDR3 sequences, less than 20% seen once. These data were likewise used in another study, on T cells in Graves' hyperthyroidism and ophthalmopathy. According to that study: Diagnoses rested on clinical symptoms, serum thyroxine and TRAb, thyroid ultrasound and orbital computed tomography.

V gene TRBV2 combines with J gene TRBJ1-1, with D uncertain. The sequences come from peripheral blood mononuclear cells (PBMCs), collected at new diagnosis, from a patient treated with antithyroid drugs. The TCR sequence derives from a woman aged 18-35 years with Graves disease. Here the CDR3 DNA reads TGTGCCAGCAGTCTATGGATGAACACTGAAGCTTTCTTT. Translating it yields CASSLWMNTEAFF.